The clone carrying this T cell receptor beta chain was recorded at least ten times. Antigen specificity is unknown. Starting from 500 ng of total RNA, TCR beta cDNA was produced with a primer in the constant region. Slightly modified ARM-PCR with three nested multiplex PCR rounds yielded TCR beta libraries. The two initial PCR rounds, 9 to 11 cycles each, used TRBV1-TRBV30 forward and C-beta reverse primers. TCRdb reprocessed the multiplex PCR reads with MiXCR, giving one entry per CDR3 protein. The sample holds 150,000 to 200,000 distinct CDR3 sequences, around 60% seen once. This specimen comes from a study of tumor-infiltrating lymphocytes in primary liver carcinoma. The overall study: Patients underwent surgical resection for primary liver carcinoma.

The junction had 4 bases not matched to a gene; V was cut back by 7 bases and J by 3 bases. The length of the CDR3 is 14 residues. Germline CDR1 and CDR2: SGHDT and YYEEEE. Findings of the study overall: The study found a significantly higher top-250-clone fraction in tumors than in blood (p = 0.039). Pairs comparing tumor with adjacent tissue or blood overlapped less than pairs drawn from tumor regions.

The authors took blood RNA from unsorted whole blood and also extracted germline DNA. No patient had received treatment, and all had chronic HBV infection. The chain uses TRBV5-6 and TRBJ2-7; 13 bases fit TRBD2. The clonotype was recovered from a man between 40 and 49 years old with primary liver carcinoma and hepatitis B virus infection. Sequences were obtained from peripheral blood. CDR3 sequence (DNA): TGTGCCAGCCATACTAGCGGGAGGGTCTACGAGCAGTACTTC. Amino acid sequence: CASHTSGRVYEQYF.